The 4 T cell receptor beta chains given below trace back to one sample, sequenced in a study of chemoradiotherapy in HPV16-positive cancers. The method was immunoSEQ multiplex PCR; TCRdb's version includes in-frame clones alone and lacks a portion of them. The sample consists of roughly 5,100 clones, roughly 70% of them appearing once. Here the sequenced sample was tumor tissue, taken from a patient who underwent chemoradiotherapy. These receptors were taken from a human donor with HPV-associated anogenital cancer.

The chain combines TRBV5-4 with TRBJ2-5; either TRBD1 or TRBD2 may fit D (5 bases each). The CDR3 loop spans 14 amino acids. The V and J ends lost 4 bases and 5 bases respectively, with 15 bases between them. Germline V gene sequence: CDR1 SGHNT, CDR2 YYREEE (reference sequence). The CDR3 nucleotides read TGTGCCAGCAGCCGGGACGCCCTGGGGGAGACCCAGTACTTC. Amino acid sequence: CASSRDALGETQYF.

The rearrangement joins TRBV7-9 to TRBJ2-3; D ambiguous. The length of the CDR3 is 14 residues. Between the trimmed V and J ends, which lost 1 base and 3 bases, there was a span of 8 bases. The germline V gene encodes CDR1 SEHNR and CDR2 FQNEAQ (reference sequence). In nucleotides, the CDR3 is TGTGCCAGCAGCTTAGGCGGAGAGACAGATACGCAGTATTTT. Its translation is CASSLGGETDTQYF. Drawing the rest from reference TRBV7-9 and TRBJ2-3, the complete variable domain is DTGVSQNPRHKITKRGQNVTFRCDPISEHNRLYWYRQTLGQGPEFLTYFQNEAQLEKSRLLSDRFSAERPKGSFSTLEIQRTEQGDSAMYLCASSLGGETDTQYFGPGTRLTVL.

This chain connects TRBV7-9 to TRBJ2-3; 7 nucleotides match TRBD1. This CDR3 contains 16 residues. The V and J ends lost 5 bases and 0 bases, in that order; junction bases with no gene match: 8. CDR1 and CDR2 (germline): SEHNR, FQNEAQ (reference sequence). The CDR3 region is CASSPRQGSSTDTQYF. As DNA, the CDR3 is TGTGCCAGCAGCCCTAGACAGGGCTCTAGCACAGATACGCAGTATTTT.

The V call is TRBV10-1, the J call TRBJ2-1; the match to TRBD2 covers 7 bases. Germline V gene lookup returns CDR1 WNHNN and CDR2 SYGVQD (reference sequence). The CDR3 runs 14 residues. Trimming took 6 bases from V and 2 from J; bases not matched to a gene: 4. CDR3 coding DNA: TGCGCCAGCAGCTCCAGCGGGACCTACAATGAGCAGTTCTTC. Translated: CASSSSGTYNEQFF.